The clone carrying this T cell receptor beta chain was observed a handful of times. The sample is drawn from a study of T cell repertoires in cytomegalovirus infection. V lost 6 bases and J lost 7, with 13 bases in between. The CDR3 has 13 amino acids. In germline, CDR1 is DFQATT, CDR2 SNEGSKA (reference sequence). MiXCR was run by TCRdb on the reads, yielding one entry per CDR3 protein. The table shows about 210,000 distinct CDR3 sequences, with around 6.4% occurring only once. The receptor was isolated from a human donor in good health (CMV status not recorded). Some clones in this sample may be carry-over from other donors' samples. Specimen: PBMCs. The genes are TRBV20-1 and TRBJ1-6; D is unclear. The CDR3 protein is CSARKDSNSPLHF. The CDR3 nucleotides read TGCAGTGCCCGTAAGGACTCAAATTCACCCCTCCACTTT.